These T cell receptor beta chains were read from a single sample in a study of T cells in Graves' hyperthyroidism and ophthalmopathy. Via MiXCR, TCRdb re-called the multiplex PCR reads, giving one row per CDR3 protein. This table has approximately 480,000 distinct CDR3 sequences, 20% appearing once. Sample: blood. The receptor source for this set is a man between 18 and 35 years old with Graves' hyperthyroidism. Each CDR3 is given with its conserved first and last residue. The order of the fields is D gene, V gene, J gene, clone size, CDR3 protein, CDR3 DNA. A D gene is named only where the DNA matches it firmly. Only some rows state a clone size, as once, few, many or a class for expanded clones.

-	TRBV12-3/TRBV12-4	TRBJ1-1	once	CASSPLEGLNTEAFF	TGTGCCAGCAGCCCCTTAGAGGGCCTGAACACTGAAGCTTTCTTT
-	TRBV6-1	TRBJ1-3	many	CASSTHGRTGNTIYF	TGTGCCAGCAGTACCCATGGACGGACTGGAAACACCATATATTTT
TRBD1	TRBV19	TRBJ1-5	many	CASSTRQGEFNQPQHF	TGTGCCAGTAGTACGCGACAGGGCGAGTTCAATCAGCCCCAGCATTTT
TRBD2	TRBV7-2	TRBJ2-7	few	CASSFTSGDAYEQYF	TGTGCCAGCAGCTTTACTAGCGGGGATGCCTACGAGCAGTACTTC
TRBD2	TRBV12-3/TRBV12-4	TRBJ2-7	-	CASRETSGNYEQYF	TGTGCCAGCAGGGAGACTAGCGGGAACTACGAGCAGTACTTC
-	TRBV2	TRBJ2-7	many	CASMSQGLNEQYF	TGTGCCAGCATGTCCCAGGGTCTCAACGAGCAGTACTTC
-	TRBV4-1	TRBJ1-3	few	CASSPWTFSSGNTIYF	TGCGCCAGCAGCCCGTGGACATTTAGCTCTGGAAACACCATATATTTT
-	TRBV4-1	TRBJ1-1	-	CASSQERAVKGAFF	TGCGCCAGCAGCCAAGAAAGGGCTGTAAAGGGAGCTTTCTTT
TRBD1	TRBV7-2	TRBJ2-7	-	CASSFARDRAYEQYF	TGTGCCAGCAGCTTCGCCAGGGACAGGGCCTACGAGCAGTACTTC
-	TRBV7-2	TRBJ2-2	many	CASSLAEGGTGELFF	TGTGCCAGCAGCTTAGCCGAAGGCGGCACCGGGGAGCTGTTTTTT
TRBD1	TRBV14	TRBJ1-1	few	CASSRRTGGGTEAFF	TGTGCCAGCAGCCGCAGGACAGGGGGCGGCACTGAAGCTTTCTTT
-	TRBV12-3/TRBV12-4	TRBJ2-2	many	CASSGNTGELFF	TGTGCCAGCAGCGGGAACACCGGGGAGCTGTTTTTT
-	TRBV7-9	TRBJ1-2	-	CASSLGFGSDYGYTF	TGTGCCAGCAGCTTAGGTTTTGGCAGTGACTATGGCTACACCTTC
TRBD1	TRBV6-1	TRBJ2-7	-	CASTEWLGTGVYEQYF	TGTGCCAGCACCGAATGGTTGGGGACAGGGGTCTACGAGCAGTACTTC
-	TRBV7-3	TRBJ2-1	-	CASSPARDYNEQFF	TGTGCCAGCAGCCCAGCAAGGGACTACAATGAGCAGTTCTTC
TRBD1	TRBV28	TRBJ1-5	many	CASSLRQGDNQPQHF	TGTGCCAGCAGTTTAAGACAGGGGGACAATCAGCCCCAGCATTTT
TRBD2	TRBV20-1	TRBJ2-5	many	CSARTSGETQYF	TGCAGTGCCCGGACTAGCGGAGAGACCCAGTACTTC
TRBD1	TRBV19	TRBJ2-5	-	CASSPTPGTGGETQYF	TGTGCCAGTAGTCCTACCCCCGGGACAGGGGGAGAGACCCAGTACTTC
-	TRBV3-1	TRBJ1-1	-	CASSQGTDENTEAFF	TGTGCCAGCAGCCAAGGGACCGACGAGAACACTGAAGCTTTCTTT
-	TRBV7-4	TRBJ2-3	-	CASSARTRGSTDTQYF	TGTGCCAGCAGCGCCAGGACAAGGGGTAGTACAGATACGCAGTATTTT
-	TRBV18	TRBJ2-7	many	CASSPQVVTVLDEQYF	TGTGCCAGCTCACCACAAGTCGTGACGGTCCTGGACGAGCAGTACTTC
-	TRBV12-3/TRBV12-4	TRBJ1-1	many	CASTKSVAAAAEAFF	TGTGCCAGCACCAAATCAGTAGCGGCGGCGGCTGAAGCTTTCTTT
-	TRBV4-2	TRBJ1-5	many	CASSQDLGGGGQPQHF	TGTGCCAGCAGCCAAGATCTTGGGGGGGGGGGTCAGCCCCAGCATTTT
-	TRBV3-1	TRBJ1-2	-	CASSQTQTATYGYTF	TGTGCCAGCAGCCAGACACAGACAGCTACCTATGGCTACACCTTC
-	TRBV6-4	TRBJ1-3	many	CASSDLPDGRSGNTIYF	TGTGCCAGCAGCGACCTCCCGGACGGCCGATCTGGAAACACCATATATTTT
TRBD2	TRBV6-5	TRBJ2-2	-	CASVLAGDPGELFF	TGTGCCAGCGTTCTAGCGGGAGATCCCGGGGAGCTGTTTTTT
TRBD2	TRBV11-1	TRBJ2-5	many	CASSFAPFTMASGETQYF	TGTGCCAGCAGCTTCGCCCCATTCACCATGGCTAGCGGAGAGACCCAGTACTTC
-	TRBV6-5	TRBJ2-3	-	CASSSTGRNTQYF	TGTGCCAGCAGTTCGACAGGGAGGAATACGCAGTATTTT
-	TRBV28	TRBJ1-2	many	CAVGTGAHGYTF	TGTGCCGTGGGGACTGGGGCTCATGGCTACACCTTC
TRBD2	TRBV7-8	TRBJ2-7	-	CASSLTPSGAYEQYF	TGTGCCAGCAGCTTAACCCCTAGCGGGGCATACGAGCAGTACTTC
TRBD1	TRBV12-3/TRBV12-4	TRBJ2-7	many	CASSSTGGYEQYF	TGTGCCAGCAGTTCAACAGGGGGTTACGAGCAGTACTTC
-	TRBV5-1	TRBJ2-5	-	CASSYGGLYQETQYF	TGCGCCAGCAGCTATGGGGGTCTGTACCAAGAGACCCAGTACTTC
TRBD1	TRBV27	TRBJ2-5	many	CASSLSKGQGGRGPHNPQETQYF	TGTGCCAGCAGTTTATCGAAGGGACAGGGAGGCAGGGGACCCCACAATCCCCAAGAGACCCAGTACTTC
TRBD2	TRBV4-1	TRBJ2-5	many	CASSQHLAGGPETQYF	TGCGCCAGCAGCCAACACTTAGCGGGGGGGCCGGAGACCCAGTACTTC
-	TRBV29-1	TRBJ1-3	few	CSAKIGNTIYF	TGCAGCGCGAAAATAGGAAACACCATATATTTT
-	TRBV6-2/TRBV6-3	TRBJ1-5	once	CASLSQGEWNQPQHF	TGTGCCAGCCTCTCCCAGGGCGAATGGAATCAGCCCCAGCATTTT
-	TRBV20-1	TRBJ1-2	many	CSARGGEGGYGYTF	TGCAGTGCTAGGGGTGGGGAGGGAGGCTATGGCTACACCTTC
TRBD1	TRBV12-3/TRBV12-4	TRBJ1-3	many	CASSLTWTGSSGNTIYF	TGTGCCAGCAGCTTGACTTGGACAGGGAGCTCTGGAAACACCATATATTTT
-	TRBV19	TRBJ1-1	-	CASSVTGDLFNTEAFF	TGTGCCAGTAGTGTCACCGGGGACCTTTTCAACACTGAAGCTTTCTTT
-	TRBV7-3	TRBJ2-5	many	CASSLHPSPQETQYF	TGTGCCAGCAGCTTACACCCTAGCCCCCAAGAGACCCAGTACTTC
-	TRBV20-1	TRBJ2-7	-	CSSRPVGTYEQYF	TGCAGTTCCCGCCCAGTGGGAACCTACGAGCAGTACTTC
-	TRBV12-3/TRBV12-4	TRBJ1-5	many	CASTGRAGGNQPQHF	TGTGCCAGCACCGGGCGGGCAGGAGGCAATCAGCCCCAGCATTTT
TRBD2	TRBV29-1	TRBJ2-5	many	CSAERGRVQETQYF	TGCAGCGCCGAGCGGGGGCGCGTCCAAGAGACCCAGTACTTC
-	TRBV6-1	TRBJ2-5	-	CASRAPEGWTQYF	TGTGCCAGCAGGGCCCCAGAAGGGTGGACCCAGTACTTC
-	TRBV9	TRBJ1-1	many	CASSAGLMNTEAFF	TGTGCCAGCAGCGCTGGGTTGATGAACACTGAAGCTTTCTTT
-	TRBV6-1	TRBJ2-7	few	CASTGGRGQYF	TGTGCCAGCACCGGGGGCCGCGGGCAGTACTTC
-	TRBV6-5	TRBJ1-1	-	CASSYGSRWTTEAFF	TGTGCCAGCAGTTACGGCTCCAGATGGACCACTGAAGCTTTCTTT
TRBD1	TRBV6-2/TRBV6-3	TRBJ1-1	few	CASSYSFRDRRMNTEAFF	TGTGCCAGCAGTTATTCGTTTAGGGACAGAAGAATGAACACTGAAGCTTTCTTT
TRBD1	TRBV5-4	TRBJ2-7	many	CASSTDRGTYEQYF	TGTGCCAGCAGCACGGACAGGGGGACCTACGAGCAGTACTTC
-	TRBV24-1	TRBJ1-1	many	CATSDSDTPAEAFF	TGTGCCACCAGTGACTCTGATACACCGGCTGAAGCTTTCTTT
-	TRBV2	TRBJ1-1	-	CASSEPERRGEAFF	TGTGCCAGCAGTGAACCGGAGAGGAGGGGAGAAGCTTTCTTT
-	TRBV28	TRBJ2-4	few	CASRSLFRNIQYF	TGTGCCAGCAGGAGCCTATTTAGGAACATTCAGTACTTC
TRBD2	TRBV11-1	TRBJ2-5	-	CASSKGLAGVYQESQYF	TGTGCCAGCAGCAAAGGACTAGCGGGGGTGTACCAAGAGAGCCAGTACTTC
-	TRBV20-1	TRBJ1-5	many	CSATLTDQPQHF	TGCAGTGCTACCTTAACAGATCAGCCCCAGCATTTT
-	TRBV30	TRBJ1-5	-	CAWSPGGESQPQHF	TGTGCCTGGTCCCCCGGGGGAGAAAGCCAGCCCCAGCATTTT
-	TRBV2	TRBJ2-7	many	CASGRGQVYEQYF	TGTGCCAGCGGCCGGGGCCAGGTGTACGAGCAGTACTTC
-	TRBV19	TRBJ1-1	few	CASSIDRGAGKNTEAFF	TGTGCCAGTAGTATAGATCGAGGTGCGGGAAAGAACACTGAAGCTTTCTTT